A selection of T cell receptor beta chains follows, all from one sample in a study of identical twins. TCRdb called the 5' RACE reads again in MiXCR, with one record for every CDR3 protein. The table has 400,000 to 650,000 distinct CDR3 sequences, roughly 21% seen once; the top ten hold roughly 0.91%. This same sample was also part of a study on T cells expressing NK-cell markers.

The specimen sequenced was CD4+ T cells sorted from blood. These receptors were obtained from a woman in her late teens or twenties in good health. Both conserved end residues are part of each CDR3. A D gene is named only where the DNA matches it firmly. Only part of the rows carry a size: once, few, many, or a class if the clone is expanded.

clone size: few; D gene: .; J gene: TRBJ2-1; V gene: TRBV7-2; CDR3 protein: CASSLLYGSVTYNEQFF; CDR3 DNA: TGTGCCAGCAGCTTATTGTACGGGAGTGTCACCTACAATGAGCAGTTCTTC
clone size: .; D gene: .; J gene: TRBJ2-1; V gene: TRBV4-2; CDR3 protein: CASSQVISEQFF; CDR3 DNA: TGTGCCAGCAGCCAGGTTATTTCTGAGCAGTTCTTC
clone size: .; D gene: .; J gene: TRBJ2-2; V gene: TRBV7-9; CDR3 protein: CASSWDTYTGELFF; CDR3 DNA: TGTGCCAGCAGCTGGGACACTTACACCGGGGAGCTGTTTTTT
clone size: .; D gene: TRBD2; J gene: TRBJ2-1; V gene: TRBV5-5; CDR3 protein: CASSLGGRAHEQFF; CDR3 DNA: TGTGCCAGCAGCTTGGGCGGGAGGGCCCATGAGCAGTTCTTC
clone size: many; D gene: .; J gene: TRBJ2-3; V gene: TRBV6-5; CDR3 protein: CASSWGDTQYF; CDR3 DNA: TGTGCCAGCAGCTGGGGGGATACGCAGTATTTT
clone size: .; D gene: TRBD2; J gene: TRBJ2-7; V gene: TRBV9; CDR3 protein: CASSAGSSGSPIEQYF; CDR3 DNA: TGTGCCAGCAGCGCCGGATCTAGCGGGAGTCCCATAGAGCAGTACTTC
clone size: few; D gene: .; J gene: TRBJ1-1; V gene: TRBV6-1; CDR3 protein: CASRRNGDTEAFF; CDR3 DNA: TGTGCCAGCAGGAGGAATGGGGACACTGAAGCTTTCTTT
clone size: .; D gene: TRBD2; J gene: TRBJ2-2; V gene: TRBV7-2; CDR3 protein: CASSLGGRALTGELFF; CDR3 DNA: TGTGCCAGCAGCTTAGGGGGGAGGGCCCTCACCGGGGAGCTGTTTTTT
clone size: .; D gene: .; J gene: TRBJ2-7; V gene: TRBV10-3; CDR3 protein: CAITATRAYDYEQYF; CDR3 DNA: TGTGCCATCACCGCTACTAGAGCGTATGATTACGAGCAGTACTTC
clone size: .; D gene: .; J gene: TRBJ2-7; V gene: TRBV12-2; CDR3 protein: CASRPPGQGLSYEQYF; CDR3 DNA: TGTGCAAGTCGCCCACCCGGACAGGGATTATCCTACGAGCAGTACTTC
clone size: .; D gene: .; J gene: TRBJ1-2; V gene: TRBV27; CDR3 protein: CASSTIRGRPYPGYTF; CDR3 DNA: TGTGCCAGCAGTACAATTCGGGGACGGCCGTATCCTGGCTACACCTTC
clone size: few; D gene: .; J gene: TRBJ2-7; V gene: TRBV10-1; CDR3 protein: CASSARTNTYEQYF; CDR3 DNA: TGCGCCAGCAGTGCACGGACTAATACCTACGAGCAGTACTTC
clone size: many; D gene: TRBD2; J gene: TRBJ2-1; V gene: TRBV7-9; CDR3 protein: CASSLWGGSYNEQFF; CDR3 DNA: TGTGCCAGCAGCTTATGGGGGGGCTCCTACAATGAGCAGTTCTTC
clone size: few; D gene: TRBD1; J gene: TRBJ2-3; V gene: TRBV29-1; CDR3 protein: CSVGGQGAFSTDTQYF; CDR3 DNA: TGCAGCGTTGGGGGACAGGGGGCCTTTAGCACAGATACGCAGTATTTT
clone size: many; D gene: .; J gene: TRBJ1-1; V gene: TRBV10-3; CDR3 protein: CAIKGTDRNTEAFF; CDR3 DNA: TGTGCCATCAAAGGGACCGACAGGAACACTGAAGCTTTCTTT
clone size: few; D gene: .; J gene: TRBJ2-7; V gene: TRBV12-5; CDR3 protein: CASGLLRGYRQGGYEQYF; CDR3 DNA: TGTGCTAGTGGTTTGTTGCGAGGTTATAGACAGGGAGGCTACGAGCAGTACTTC
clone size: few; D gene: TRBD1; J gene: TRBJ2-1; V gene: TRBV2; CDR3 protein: CASSDVGQGVLKFF; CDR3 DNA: TGTGCCAGCAGTGATGTGGGACAGGGGGTGTTAAAGTTCTTC
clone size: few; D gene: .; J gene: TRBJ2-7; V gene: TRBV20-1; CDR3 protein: CSARAVELAYEQYF; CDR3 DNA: TGCAGTGCTAGAGCAGTTGAACTAGCTTACGAGCAGTACTTC
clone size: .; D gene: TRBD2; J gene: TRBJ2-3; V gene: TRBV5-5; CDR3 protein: CASSLAPGGADTQYF; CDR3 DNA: TGTGCCAGCAGCTTGGCCCCGGGAGGTGCAGATACGCAGTATTTT
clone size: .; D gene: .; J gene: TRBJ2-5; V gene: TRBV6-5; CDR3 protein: CASSYDTDRKETQYF; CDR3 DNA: TGTGCCAGCAGCTACGACACCGACAGAAAAGAGACCCAGTACTTC
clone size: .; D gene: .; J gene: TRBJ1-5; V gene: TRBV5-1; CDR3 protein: CASSLAPIQGSNQPQHF; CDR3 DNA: TGCGCCAGCAGCTTGGCCCCTATACAGGGAAGCAATCAGCCCCAGCATTTT
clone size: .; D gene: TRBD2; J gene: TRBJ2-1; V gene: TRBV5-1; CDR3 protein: CASSPPLGGAYNEQFF; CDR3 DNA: TGCGCCAGCAGCCCCCCCCTCGGGGGGGCATACAATGAGCAGTTCTTC
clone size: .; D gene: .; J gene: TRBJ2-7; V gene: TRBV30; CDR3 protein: CAWAYDYEQYF; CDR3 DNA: TGTGCCTGGGCTTACGACTACGAGCAGTACTTC
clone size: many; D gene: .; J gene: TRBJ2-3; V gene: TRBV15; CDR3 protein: CATSKAGISDTQYF; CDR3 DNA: TGTGCCACCAGCAAGGCAGGGATCTCAGATACGCAGTATTTT
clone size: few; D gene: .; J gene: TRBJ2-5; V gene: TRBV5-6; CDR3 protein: CASSLEAGTATQYF; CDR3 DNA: TGTGCCAGCAGCTTGGAGGCAGGGACCGCGACCCAGTACTTC
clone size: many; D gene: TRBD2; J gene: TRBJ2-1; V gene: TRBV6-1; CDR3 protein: CASSLTGGEYNEQFF; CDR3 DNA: TGTGCCAGCAGCCTCACGGGGGGGGAATACAATGAGCAGTTCTTC
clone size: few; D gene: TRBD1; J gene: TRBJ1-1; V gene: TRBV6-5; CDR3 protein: CASSYSDRASEAFF; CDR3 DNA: TGTGCCAGCAGTTACTCGGACAGGGCCAGTGAAGCTTTCTTT
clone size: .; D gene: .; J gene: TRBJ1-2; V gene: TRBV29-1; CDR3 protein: CSVDRGSSDGYTF; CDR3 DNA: TGCAGCGTCGATAGGGGGTCCTCAGATGGCTACACCTTC
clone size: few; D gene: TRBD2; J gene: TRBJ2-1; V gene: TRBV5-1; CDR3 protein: CASSSLAGGRYEQFF; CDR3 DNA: TGCGCCAGCAGCTCCCTGGCGGGGGGGAGATATGAGCAGTTCTTC
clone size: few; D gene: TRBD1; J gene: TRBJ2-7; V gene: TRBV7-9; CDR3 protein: CASSSGTGAREQYF; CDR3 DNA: TGTGCCAGCAGCTCCGGGACAGGGGCTCGCGAGCAGTACTTC
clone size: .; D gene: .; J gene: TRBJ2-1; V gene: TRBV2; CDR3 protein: CASSEGPSREQFF; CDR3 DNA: TGTGCCAGCAGTGAGGGGCCATCTCGGGAGCAGTTCTTC
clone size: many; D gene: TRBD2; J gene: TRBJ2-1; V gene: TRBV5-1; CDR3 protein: CASRVAGYNEQFF; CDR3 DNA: TGCGCCAGCAGGGTAGCGGGCTACAATGAGCAGTTCTTC
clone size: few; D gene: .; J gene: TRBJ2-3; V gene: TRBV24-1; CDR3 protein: CATSDSTRHTQYF; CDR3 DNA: TGTGCCACCAGTGATTCTACAAGGCATACGCAGTATTTT
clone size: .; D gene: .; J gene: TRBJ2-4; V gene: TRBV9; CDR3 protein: CASHRRRRQAKNIQYF; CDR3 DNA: TGTGCCAGCCATAGGAGGCGCAGGCAAGCCAAAAACATTCAGTACTTC
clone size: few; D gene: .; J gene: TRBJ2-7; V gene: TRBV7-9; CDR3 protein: CASSLLRGRTEQYF; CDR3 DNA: TGTGCCAGCAGCTTATTACGAGGCAGAACCGAGCAGTACTTC
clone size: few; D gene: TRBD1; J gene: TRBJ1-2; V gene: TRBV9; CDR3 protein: CASSPRTGGDYGYTF; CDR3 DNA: TGTGCCAGCAGCCCTCGGACAGGGGGGGACTATGGCTACACCTTC
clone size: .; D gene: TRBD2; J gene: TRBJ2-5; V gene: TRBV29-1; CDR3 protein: CSVERTSGGAGETQYF; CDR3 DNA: TGCAGCGTTGAAAGGACTAGCGGGGGGGCCGGGGAGACCCAGTACTTC
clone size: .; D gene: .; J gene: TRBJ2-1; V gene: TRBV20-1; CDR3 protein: CSATILSSYNEQFF; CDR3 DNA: TGCAGTGCCACCATTTTGAGCTCCTACAATGAGCAGTTCTTC
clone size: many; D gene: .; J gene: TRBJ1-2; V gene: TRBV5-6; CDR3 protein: CASSLGALNYGYTF; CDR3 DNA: TGTGCCAGCAGCCTTGGGGCGCTTAACTATGGCTACACCTTC